This TCR beta chain was recovered during a study of CD8 T cells in ankylosing spondylitis. Study-wide results and limits: Reported data indicate significant enrichment of disease-linked clones within matched ankylosing spondylitis synovial fluid.

Trimming took 1 base from V and 6 from J, leaving 19 bases between them. Germline loops: CDR1 LGHNA, CDR2 YNFKEQ. The CDR3 is made up of 16 amino acids. The authors made TCR beta libraries by quantitative 5'-RACE with molecular barcodes. TCRdb processed the 5' RACE reads anew with MiXCR; each CDR3 protein has one entry. The sample lists 130,000 to 150,000 distinct CDR3 sequences; roughly 8.3% were seen once. This clonotype showed up many times. Its antigen is still unknown. Sequencing was done on a sample of synovial fluid, either unsorted or a sorted T cell fraction (not recorded which). The clonotype comes from a male donor with ankylosing spondylitis. The gene calls are TRBV4-2 and TRBJ2-7, with D tentatively TRBD1 or TRBD2 (5 bases each). The CDR3 DNA reads TGTGCCAGCAGCCAAGCCTGGGGACCCTATGGTGGCGAGCAGTACTTC. This codes for CASSQAWGPYGGEQYF.